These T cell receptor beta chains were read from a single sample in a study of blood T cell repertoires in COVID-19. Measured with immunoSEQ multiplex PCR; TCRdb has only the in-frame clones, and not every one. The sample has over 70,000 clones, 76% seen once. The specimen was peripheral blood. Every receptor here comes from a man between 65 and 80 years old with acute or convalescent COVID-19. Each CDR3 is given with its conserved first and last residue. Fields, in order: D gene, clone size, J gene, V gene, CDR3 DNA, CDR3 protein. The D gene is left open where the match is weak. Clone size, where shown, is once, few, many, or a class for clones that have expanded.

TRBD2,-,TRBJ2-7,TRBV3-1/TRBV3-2,TGTGCCAGCAGCCCTCCCGGAGCGGGAGCGGAAGAGCAGTACTTC,CASSPPGAGAEEQYF
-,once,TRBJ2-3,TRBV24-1,TGTGCCACCAGTGATACCGGCGGTGGCAGCCCAGATACGCAGTATTTT,CATSDTGGGSPDTQYF
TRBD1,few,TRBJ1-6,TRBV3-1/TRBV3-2,TGTGCCAGCAGCCCGCTCTATCAGGGGGTGAGGAATTCACCCCTCCACTTT,CASSPLYQGVRNSPLHF
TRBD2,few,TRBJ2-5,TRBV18,TGTGCCAGCTCACCCTCGAGCGGGGGAGGTGAGACCCAGTACTTC,CASSPSSGGGETQYF
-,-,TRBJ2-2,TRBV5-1,TGCGCCAGCTCGGCGGGTGGTGCAGGGGTCACCGGGGAGCTGTTTTTT,CASSAGGAGVTGELFF
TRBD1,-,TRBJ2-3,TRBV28,TGTGCCAGCAGTCTCGAACTAAGGACAGGGCAAAGCACAGATACGCAGTATTTT,CASSLELRTGQSTDTQYF
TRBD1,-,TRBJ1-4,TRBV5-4,TGTGCCAGCACCGACAGGGGTTTGGGTGAAAAACTGTTTTTT,CASTDRGLGEKLFF
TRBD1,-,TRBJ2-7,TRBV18,TGTGCCAGCTCACTAGCCATGCGCTCCGGGACAGGGGGAACCTACGAGCAGTACTTC,CASSLAMRSGTGGTYEQYF
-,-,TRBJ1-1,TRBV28,TGTGCCAGCAGTTTTGTCCCAGGGGACCAGAATGAAGCTTTCTTT,CASSFVPGDQNEAFF
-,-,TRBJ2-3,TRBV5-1,TGCGCCAGCAGCTTGCCCCCCTCCAACAGGGCAGAGGATACGCAGTATTTT,CASSLPPSNRAEDTQYF
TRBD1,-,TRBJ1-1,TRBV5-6,TGTGCCAGCAGCTTGTTGGGGACAGGGATCGACACTGAAGCTTTCTTT,CASSLLGTGIDTEAFF
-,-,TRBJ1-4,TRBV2,TGTGCCAGCGGGGAGTCGGGGAGGACAAATGAAAAACTGTTTTTT,CASGESGRTNEKLFF
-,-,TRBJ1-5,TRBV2,TGTGCCAGCAGTGTGTCGGGGTCTCAGCCCCAGCATTTT,CASSVSGSQPQHF
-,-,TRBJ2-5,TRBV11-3,TGTGCCAGCAGCCGGGTGGGGGACGGGAGCCAAGAGACCCAGTACTTC,CASSRVGDGSQETQYF
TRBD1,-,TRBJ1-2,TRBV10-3,TGTGCCATCAGTATCGGACAGGGGGAAGACTATGGCTACACCTTC,CAISIGQGEDYGYTF
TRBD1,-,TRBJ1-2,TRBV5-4,TGTGCCAGCAGCGTAGACAGGGAATACGGCTACACCTTC,CASSVDREYGYTF
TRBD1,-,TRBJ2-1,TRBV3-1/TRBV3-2,TGTGCCAGCATGAGACAGGGCATGAATGAGCAGTTCTTC,CASMRQGMNEQFF
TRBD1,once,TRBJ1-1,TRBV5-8,TGTGCCTCCCCGGGAACAGGGGGAAGGTCGGTCGCCGGTGAAGCTTTCTTT,CASPGTGGRSVAGEAFF
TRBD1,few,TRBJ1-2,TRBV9,TGTGCCAGCAACTCCGGGACAGGGGGCGCAAGAAACTATGGCTACACCTTC,CASNSGTGGARNYGYTF
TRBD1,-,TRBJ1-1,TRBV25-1,TGTGCCAGCAGTCCTGGGACAGCGGGAGCTTTCTTT,CASSPGTAGAFF
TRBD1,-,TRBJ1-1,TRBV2,TGTGCCAGCAGAGTACAGGGGAGCGCTTTCTTT,CASRVQGSAFF
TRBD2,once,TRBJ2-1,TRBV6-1,TGTGCCAGCAGTGAATTTCTAGCGGGGGGGGAGCAGTTCTTC,CASSEFLAGGEQFF
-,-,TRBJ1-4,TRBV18,TGTGCCAGCTCACCGTCGCCACAAATTGGTGAAAAACTGTTTTTT,CASSPSPQIGEKLFF
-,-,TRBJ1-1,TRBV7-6,TGTGCCAGCAGCTCCCCGTCCGGGGAAGCTTTCTTT,CASSSPSGEAFF
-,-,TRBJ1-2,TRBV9,TGTGCCAGCAGCGTAGATGGGGGACATCACGGCTATGGCTACACCTTC,CASSVDGGHHGYGYTF
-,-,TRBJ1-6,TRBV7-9,TGTGCCAGCAGCTTAGAAGGGGATAATTCACCCCTCCACTTT,CASSLEGDNSPLHF
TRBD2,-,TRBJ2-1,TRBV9,TGTGCCAGCAGTACTACGGGACTACTCTACAATGAGCAGTTCTTC,CASSTTGLLYNEQFF
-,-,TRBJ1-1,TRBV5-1,TGCGCCAGCAGCCTTAGGGGGTTGGTAAGTATAAACACTGAAGCTTTCTTT,CASSLRGLVSINTEAFF
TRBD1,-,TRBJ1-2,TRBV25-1,TGTGCCAGCACCTCGGACAGGGACGAGGGCTACACCTTC,CASTSDRDEGYTF
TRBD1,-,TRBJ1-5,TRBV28,TGTGCCAGCAGTTTCGTTCCGGGACAGGGGGCAGCTCAGCCCCAGCATTTT,CASSFVPGQGAAQPQHF
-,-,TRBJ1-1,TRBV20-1,TGCAGTGCTAGTCTCCACACTGAAGCTTTCTTT,CSASLHTEAFF
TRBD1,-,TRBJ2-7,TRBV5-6,TGTGCCAGCAGCTTTACAGGGGGGTTCTCCTACGAGCAGTACTTC,CASSFTGGFSYEQYF